What follows describes a single T cell receptor beta chain. Its antigen is undetermined. A read error may produce the germline difference seen at one junction end. Reverse transcription of about 0.5 to 1 ug RNA used random hexamers. Coverage of TCR beta CDR3 amplification by immunoSEQ multiplex PCR extended to 54 Vbeta and 13 Jbeta. TCRdb recomputed calls from the immunoSEQ multiplex PCR reads with MiXCR, one row per CDR3 protein. The sample shows about 100,000 distinct CDR3 sequences, around 93% of them seen only once. CDR3 length: 14 amino acids. In germline, CDR1 is SGHDT, CDR2 YYEEEE. The data were obtained in a study of CD8 T cells in Susac syndrome. Sequencing of TCR beta, carried out with a high-throughput approach, was applied to CD8+ and CD4+ T cells from the blood. Negative isolation yielded the CD8+ and CD4+ T cells, while FACS enriched the TEMRA cells. General study findings and limits: The authors acknowledged that their TCR sequencing and HLA analysis involved a relatively small number of individuals.

The chain is built from TRBV5-6 and TRBJ1-1; D call uncertain. This receptor was taken from a human donor in good health. The source material was CD8+ T cells from PBMCs. As DNA, the CDR3 is TGTGCCAGCAGCCCCTGGGTCGGCGAGACTGAAGTTTTCTTT. Protein product: CASSPWVGETEVFF. The whole variable domain, remainder taken from reference TRBV5-6 and TRBJ1-1, is DAGVTQSPTHLIKTRGQQVTLRCSPKSGHDTVSWYQQALGQGPQFIFQYYEEEERQRGNFPDRFSGHQFPNYSSELNVNALLLGDSALYLCASSPWVGETEVFFGQGTRLTVV.